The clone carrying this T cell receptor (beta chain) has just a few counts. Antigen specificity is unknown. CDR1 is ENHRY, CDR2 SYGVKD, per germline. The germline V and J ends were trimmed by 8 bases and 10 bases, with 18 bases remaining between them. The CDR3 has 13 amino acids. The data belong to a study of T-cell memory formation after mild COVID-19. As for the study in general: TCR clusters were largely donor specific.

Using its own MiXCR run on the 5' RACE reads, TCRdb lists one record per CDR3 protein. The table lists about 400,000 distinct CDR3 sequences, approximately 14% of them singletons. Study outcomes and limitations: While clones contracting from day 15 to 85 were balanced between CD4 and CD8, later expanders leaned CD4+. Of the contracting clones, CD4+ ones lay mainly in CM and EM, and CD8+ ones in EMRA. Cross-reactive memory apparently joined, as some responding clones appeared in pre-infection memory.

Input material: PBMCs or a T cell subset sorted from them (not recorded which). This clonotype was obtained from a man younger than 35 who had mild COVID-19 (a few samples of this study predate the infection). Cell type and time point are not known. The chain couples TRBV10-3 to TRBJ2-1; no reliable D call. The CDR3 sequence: CAIDRGQAGEQFF. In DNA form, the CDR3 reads TGTGCCATCGATCGAGGCCAGGCCGGGGAGCAGTTCTTC.